The 5 T cell receptor beta chains listed next were all sequenced from one sample in a study of CXCR3-negative and CXCR3-positive naive CD8 T cells (dated by TCRdb to between 2018 and 2020). No antigen has been identified for these receptors. General findings and caveats noted by the study authors: TRB CDR3s from CXCR3-positive naive cells showed higher hydrophobicity (lower Kidera factor 4), lower energy, and higher strength and volume indices than CXCR3-negative naive cells.

The instrument given in TCRdb is NextSeq 550. The Human TCR Profiling Kit (MiLaboratory) was used to prepare UMI-labeled 5' RACE TRB cDNA libraries. One entry per CDR3 protein sequence results from the TCRdb reprocessing of the reads, with DNA left out. The sample table includes approximately 59,000 distinct CDR3 sequences. Of the sample, about 0.71% falls within the top ten clones. Sequencing was carried out using naive CXCR3+ CD8+ T cells from blood. The label giving this sample's cell subset or site can be read as: CD45RO-CCR7+CD27+CD95- naive CD8+ T cells expressing CXCR3 (TNR3+). The receptors shown here come from a human donor in good health. Some clones in this sample may be carry-over from other donors' samples.

The CDR3 here is CASTNKLGETQYF. This chain joins TRBV27 and TRBJ2-5. CDR1 and CDR2 from the germline V gene are MNHEY and SMNVEV (reference sequence). The CDR3 sequence is 13 residues long.

The rearrangement uses TRBV28 and TRBJ2-1; the TCRdb D gene call, TRBD1, has no DNA to confirm it. The CDR3 is 15 residues long. Germline loops: CDR1 MDHEN, CDR2 SYDVKM. This chain's CDR3 is CASKPGQSFYNEQFF. The entire variable domain, with the rest obtained from reference TRBV28 and TRBJ2-1, is as follows: DVKVTQSSRYLVKRTGEKVFLECVQDMDHENMFWYRQDPGLGLRLIYFSYDVKMKEKGDIPEGYSVSREKKERFSLILESASTNQTSMYLCASKPGQSFYNEQFFGPGTRLTVL.

This sequence joins TRBV12-3 or TRBV12-4 and TRBJ2-5; TCRdb names TRBD1, which stays unverified in the absence of DNA. The CDR3 spans 15 residues. CDR3 in amino acids: CASSPPPGTEETQYF.

V is TRBV4-1 and J is TRBJ1-4; as DNA is missing, the TRBD1 call by TCRdb cannot be tested. The CDR3 consists of 14 residues. Germline V lookup: CDR1 MGHRA, CDR2 YSYEKL. This CDR3 is CASSRQGRDEKLFF.

The V call is TRBV12-3 or TRBV12-4, the J call TRBJ2-5; absent DNA, TCRdb's TRBD1 call cannot be checked. The CDR3 is 14 amino acids. CDR3 amino acids: CASSSRGPQETQYF.